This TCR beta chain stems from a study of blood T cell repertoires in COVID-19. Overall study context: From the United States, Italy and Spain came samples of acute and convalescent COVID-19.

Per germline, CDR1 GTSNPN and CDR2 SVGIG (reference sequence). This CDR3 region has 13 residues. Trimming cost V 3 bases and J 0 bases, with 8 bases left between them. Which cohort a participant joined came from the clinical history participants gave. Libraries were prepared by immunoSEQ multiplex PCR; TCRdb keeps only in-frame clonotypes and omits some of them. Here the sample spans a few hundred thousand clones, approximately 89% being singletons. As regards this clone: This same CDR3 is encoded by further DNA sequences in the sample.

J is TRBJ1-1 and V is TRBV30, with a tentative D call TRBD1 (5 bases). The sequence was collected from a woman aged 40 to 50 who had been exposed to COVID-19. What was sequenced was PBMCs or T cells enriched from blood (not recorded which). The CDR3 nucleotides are TGTGCCTGGAGAAGGGGCATGAACACTGAAGCTTTCTTT. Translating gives CAWRRGMNTEAFF.